This TCR beta chain appears in the sequencing data of a study of cytomegalovirus exposure and HLA in healthy donors. Findings and limits, study-wide: The study listed about 150 cytomegalovirus-associated TCR beta chains. The classifier reportedly diagnosed cytomegalovirus status with high sensitivity and specificity.

A remark on this clone: Its target is not known.

The CDR3 is made up of 14 amino acids. Trimming removed 3 bases at V and 8 bases at J, with 16 bases between. The germline V gene encodes CDR1 LGHNA and CDR2 YSLEER. Produced via immunoSEQ multiplex PCR; TCRdb's table is partial and in-frame only. The table lists 250,000 to 400,000 clones, roughly 86% of them singletons. This receptor was obtained from a man aged 25 to 40 in good health and CMV-seronegative. The material sequenced was PBMCs. This chain uses TRBV4-3 with TRBJ1-2, with D perhaps matching TRBD1 (6 bases). CDR3 sequence reads: CASSHLDRSGGYTF. The CDR3 DNA sequence: TGCGCCAGCAGCCACCTTGACAGGTCGGGCGGCTACACCTTC.